These 23 T cell receptor beta chains were sequenced from one sample in a study of T cells in pancreatic ductal adenocarcinoma. Assay used: immunoSEQ multiplex PCR; TCRdb lists only in-frame clones, some missing. The data show roughly 5,000 clones, less than 75% seen once. No neoadjuvant therapy was given to the selected pancreatic ductal adenocarcinoma patients before their surgery. Specimen: pancreatic tumor tissue. The receptors were gathered from a human donor with pancreatic ductal adenocarcinoma.

The rearrangement uses TRBV6-6 and TRBJ1-1; TRBD1 matches 8 bases. The CDR3 runs to 14 residues. Germline V lookup: CDR1 MNHNY, CDR2 SVGAGI (reference sequence). V trimming: 7 bases; J trimming: 5 bases; junction bases outside the gene matches: 9. The CDR3 DNA is TGTGCCAGCAACCCCGAGACAGGGGCAACTGAAGCTTTCTTT. Amino acids: CASNPETGATEAFF.

V gene TRBV5-6 combines with J gene TRBJ1-6; no firm D call. Germline loops: CDR1 SGHDT, CDR2 YYEEEE. The CDR3 spans 13 residues. V was pared by 2 bases and J by 7 bases, with 7 bases between. Here the CDR3 DNA reads TGTGCCAGCAGCTTTACGGAGAATTCACCCCTCCACTTT. Encoded protein: CASSFTENSPLHF.

This chain joins TRBV9 and TRBJ1-5; D uncertain. Trimming removed 4 bases at V and 0 bases at J, with 11 bases between. Germline V lookup: CDR1 SGDLS, CDR2 YYNGEE. This CDR3 contains 15 residues. The CDR3 sequence: CASSRGEYSNQPQHF. The CDR3 bases are TGTGCCAGCAGCCGCGGGGAGTATAGCAATCAGCCCCAGCATTTT.

The chain combines TRBV9 with TRBJ2-3, with a weak D call TRBD2 (6 bases). Germline-derived CDR1 and CDR2 are SGDLS and YYNGEE. Trimming pared 2 bases from V and 6 bases from J, leaving 25 bases between. There are 18 residues in the CDR3. CDR3 protein: CASSVDAGLDPGMDTQYF. CDR3 nucleotides: TGTGCCAGCAGCGTGGACGCGGGACTCGATCCCGGGATGGATACGCAGTATTTT. Combining the CDR3 with reference TRBV9 and TRBJ2-3 gives the whole variable domain DSGVTQTPKHLITATGQRVTLRCSPRSGDLSVYWYQQSLDQGLQFLIQYYNGEERAKGNILERFSAQQFPDLHSELNLSSLELGDSALYFCASSVDAGLDPGMDTQYFGPGTRLTVL.

The rearrangement links TRBV14 to TRBJ1-2; D is perhaps TRBD1 (6 bases). In germline, CDR1 is SGHDN, CDR2 FVKESK. The V and J ends lost 2 bases and 8 bases respectively, with 12 bases between them. This CDR3 spans 13 amino acids. The CDR3 nucleotides read TGTGCCAGCAGCCAAATGACAGGTTGGGGCTACACCTTC. It codes for CASSQMTGWGYTF.

The chain recombines TRBV2 with TRBJ2-5, with 10 bases lining up with TRBD2. The CDR3 consists of 16 residues. Germline V gives CDR1 SNHLY, CDR2 FYNNEI. V dropped 7 bases and J dropped 4; count of bases not matched to a gene: 12. The CDR3 nucleotides are TGTGCCAGCACTCTAGCGGGGGCCCCGGGAAGAGAGACCCAGTACTTC. Protein sequence: CASTLAGAPGRETQYF.

The V gene is TRBV5-1, the J gene TRBJ1-6; the D is unclear. This CDR3 has 15 amino acids. Germline V gives CDR1 SGHRS, CDR2 YFSETQ. Trimming stripped 0 bases from V and 5 bases from J, with 9 bases between. The DNA of the CDR3 is TGCGCCAGCAGCTTGGGGTTAGGAGATAATTCACCCCTCCACTTT. It is translated as CASSLGLGDNSPLHF. The variable domain in full, completed from reference TRBV5-1 and TRBJ1-6, reads KAGVTQTPRYLIKTRGQQVTLSCSPISGHRSVSWYQQTPGQGLQFLFEYFSETQRNKGNFPGRFSGRQFSNSRSEMNVSTLELGDSALYLCASSLGLGDNSPLHFGNGTRLTVT.

The V gene is TRBV30, the J gene TRBJ1-2; TRBD1 agrees at 9 bases. Trimming took 4 bases from V and 4 from J; bases not matched to a gene: 7. CDR1 is GTSNPN, CDR2 SVGIG, per germline (reference sequence). The CDR3 sequence is 14 residues long. CDR3 loop: CAWIATGGSYGYTF. DNA for the CDR3: TGTGCCTGGATTGCGACAGGGGGTAGCTATGGCTACACCTTC.

The chain combines TRBV7-2 with TRBJ1-2; the D gene is possibly TRBD1 (6 bases). The CDR3 consists of 15 residues. V gave up 0 bases and J gave up 4 bases, with 12 bases separating them. Per the germline V gene, CDR1 is SGHTA and CDR2 is FQGNSA. As DNA, the CDR3 is TGTGCCAGCAGCTTAGCACAGGGTCGGAGCTATGGCTACACCTTC. It is translated as CASSLAQGRSYGYTF.

The chain joins TRBV18 to TRBJ1-2; weak D call: TRBD1 (6 bases). CDR3 length equals 13 residues. The germline V gene encodes CDR1 KGHSH and CDR2 LQKENI. V lost 2 bases to trimming and J lost 6 bases, with 10 bases between them. DNA of the CDR3: TGTGCCAGCTCACCATTGAGGGACAATGGCTACACCTTC. Residues: CASSPLRDNGYTF.

This chain uses TRBV5-6 with TRBJ2-1; D perhaps matches TRBD1 (6 bases). V dropped 4 bases and J dropped 5 bases, with 19 bases sitting between them. Germline-derived CDR1 and CDR2 are SGHDT and YYEEEE. CDR3 length: 16 residues. CDR3 loop: CASSALARGEDNEQFF. CDR3 sequence (DNA): TGTGCCAGCAGCGCCCTGGCCAGGGGAGAGGACAATGAGCAGTTCTTC.

By proportion, this clone is medium-sized. The DNA of the CDR3 is TGTGCCAGCGCAGGGGGGACTTATAATAATTCACCCCTCCACTTT. Protein product: CASAGGTYNNSPLHF. V is TRBV5-4 and J is TRBJ1-6; 7 bases match TRBD1. The CDR3 is 15 amino acids. V lost 7 bases to trimming and J lost 5 bases; unmatched junction nucleotides: 9. Germline V gives CDR1 SGHNT, CDR2 YYREEE (reference sequence).

The chain combines TRBV25-1 with TRBJ2-5; TRBD2 might be the D (6 bases). Trimming left V 3 bases short and J 0 bases short, with 8 bases between. From germline, CDR1 is MGHDK and CDR2 SYGVNS. The CDR3 covers 14 residues. CDR3 protein: CASSDGGDQETQYF. In DNA form, the CDR3 reads TGTGCCAGCAGTGATGGCGGGGACCAAGAGACCCAGTACTTC.

This clone is judged hyperexpanded. V is TRBV28 and J is TRBJ1-3, with no clear D. CDR3 size: 16 residues. CDR1 and CDR2 from the germline V gene are MDHEN and SYDVKM. Trimming pared 4 bases from V and 0 bases from J, leaving 13 bases between. The CDR3 is CASSSYVLSSGNTIYF. For the CDR3, the DNA is TGTGCCAGCAGTTCCTACGTCTTAAGCTCTGGAAACACCATATATTTT.

This clone was recorded a few times. V gene TRBV7-9 combines with J gene TRBJ2-2, with 7 nucleotides matching TRBD1. The germline V gene encodes CDR1 SEHNR and CDR2 FQNEAQ (reference sequence). V lost 5 bases, J lost 5 bases, and 2 bases stayed unmatched. CDR3 length: 13 amino acids. This CDR3 is CASSLQGTGELFF. CDR3 bases: TGTGCCAGCAGCCTACAGGGGACCGGGGAGCTGTTTTTT.

The V and J genes are TRBV11-2 and TRBJ2-3, with a possible D match to TRBD1 (6 bases). Trimming removed 1 base at V and 0 bases at J, with 11 bases between. CDR3 size: 16 residues. CDR1 SGHAT and CDR2 FQNNGV come from the germline V gene. DNA for the CDR3: TGTGCCAGCAGCTTAGGACCAGGGGTTAGCACAGATACGCAGTATTTT. Amino acids: CASSLGPGVSTDTQYF.

The chain combines TRBV7-2 with TRBJ1-1; 8 nucleotides agree with TRBD1. CDR1 is SGHTA and CDR2 is FQGNSA in the germline V gene. Germline trimming cut 3 bases from V and 4 bases from J; bases unmatched to any gene: 4. The CDR3 is 14 residues long. The CDR3 DNA follows: TGTGCCAGCAGCTTGCGGACAGGGACCACTGAAGCTTTCTTT. It specifies CASSLRTGTTEAFF. Complete variable domain (other parts from reference TRBV7-2 and TRBJ1-1): GAGVSQSPSNKVTEKGKDVELRCDPISGHTALYWYRQSLGQGLEFLIYFQGNSAPDKSGLPSDRFSAERTGGSVSTLTIQRTQQEDSAVYLCASSLRTGTTEAFFGQGTRLTVV.

The CDR3 reads CASSLAGTAGNTIYF. The DNA of the CDR3 is TGTGCCAGCAGCTTGGCCGGGACAGCTGGAAACACCATATATTTT. This chain links TRBV5-5 with TRBJ1-3; 7 bases agree with TRBD1. The germline gives CDR1 SGHKS, CDR2 YYEKEE (reference sequence). The ends lost 0 bases at V and 2 bases at J; junction bases unmatched: 2. The CDR3 extends over 15 amino acids.

This chain connects TRBV18 to TRBJ2-7, with 10 bases matching TRBD1. The CDR3 contains 14 residues. Germline lookup yields CDR1 KGHSH and CDR2 LQKENI. Unmatched junction bases numbered 4, after V lost 0 bases and J lost 8 bases. CDR3 loop: CASSPPGQGRKQYF. CDR3 bases: TGTGCCAGCTCACCACCGGGACAGGGGAGGAAGCAGTACTTC.

The chain links TRBV30 to TRBJ1-2, with 7 bases fitting TRBD1. V was clipped by 5 bases and J by 6 bases; unmatched bases: 15. The CDR3 loop spans 15 amino acids. The V gene's germline CDR1 is GTSNPN and CDR2 SVGIG (reference sequence). CDR3 nucleotides: TGTGCCTGGGGGATTAGTCCCAGGGGGGTTGATGGCTACACCTTC. Its translation is CAWGISPRGVDGYTF. Combining the CDR3 with reference TRBV30 and TRBJ1-2 gives the whole variable domain SQTIHQWPATLVQPVGSPLSLECTVEGTSNPNLYWYRQAAGRGLQLLFYSVGIGQISSEVPQNLSASRPQDRQFILSSKKLLLSDSGFYLCAWGISPRGVDGYTFGSGTRLTVV.

This clone appeared a few times. V gene TRBV10-3 combines with J gene TRBJ2-1; 9 bases are shared with TRBD1. The CDR3 length is 14 residues. V lost 7 bases to trimming and J lost 8 bases; unmatched junction nucleotides: 9. Germline values: CDR1 ENHRY, CDR2 SYGVKD. In nucleotides, the CDR3 is TGTGCCATCAAACCACAGGGGGCTGGGGATGAGCAGTTCTTC. Protein: CAIKPQGAGDEQFF.

This chain uses TRBV5-1 with TRBJ2-7; 8 nucleotides align to TRBD2. The trim removed 0 bases at V and 4 bases at J, leaving 9 bases unmatched. The germline V gene has CDR1 SGHRS and CDR2 YFSETQ. The CDR3 contains 16 residues. CDR3 residues: CASSLGPAGELYEQYF. The CDR3 nucleotides read TGCGCCAGCAGCTTGGGTCCAGCGGGGGAGCTATACGAGCAGTACTTC.

V usage is TRBV2 and J usage is TRBJ2-3, with 9 positions matching TRBD2. The CDR3 runs 17 residues. V was clipped by 8 bases and J by 4 bases; unmatched bases: 16. CDR1 and CDR2 (germline): SNHLY, FYNNEI. This chain's CDR3 is CASPTGGASGVSDTQYF. The CDR3 DNA follows: TGTGCCAGCCCTACTGGGGGGGCTAGCGGGGTTTCAGATACGCAGTATTTT.